The T cell receptor beta chain under discussion was sequenced for a study of vaccination and CD4 T cells after COVID-19. Whole-study context: Overlapping peptides covering the spike proteins of SARS-CoV-2, HCoV-NL63, HCoV-OC43 and HCoV-229E were added to stimulate cells. Study-wide results and limits: Median approximately 90% of reactive clones detected in convalescent patients emerged only post-vaccination.

About this clonotype itself: Its antigen remains unknown.

The study sequenced cultured CD4+ T cell DNA using the Oncomine TCR Beta short-read assay. TCRdb reprocessed the PCR reads with MiXCR, giving one entry per CDR3 protein. The table includes some 10,000 distinct CDR3 sequences, roughly 63% detected once. Treatment here: roughly 10-day PBMC culture with coronavirus spike peptide pools or control peptides (ViraFEST assay). Using peptide pools, antigen-specific T cells were expanded in ViraFEST before TCRs were sequenced. Germline V gene lookup returns CDR1 SGHTA and CDR2 FQGNSA. J lost 4 bases, V lost 6 bases, and 8 bases had no gene match. The CDR3 totals 14 residues.

J is TRBJ2-7 and V is TRBV7-2; TRBD1 agrees at 8 bases. Sequencing was carried out using CD4+ T cells from blood, cultured in vitro. This sequence originates from a human donor who had recovered from COVID-19. The CDR3 sequence is CASSGTGGAYEQYF. The DNA for the CDR3 is TGTGCCAGCAGTGGGACAGGAGGAGCGTACGAGCAGTACTTC.